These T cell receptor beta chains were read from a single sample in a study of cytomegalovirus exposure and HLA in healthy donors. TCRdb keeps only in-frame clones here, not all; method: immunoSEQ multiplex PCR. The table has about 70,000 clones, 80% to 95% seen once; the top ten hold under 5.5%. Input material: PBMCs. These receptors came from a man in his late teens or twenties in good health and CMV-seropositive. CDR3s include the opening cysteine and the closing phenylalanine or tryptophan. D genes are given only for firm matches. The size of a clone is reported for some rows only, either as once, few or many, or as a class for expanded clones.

TGTGCCAGCAGTGACAGCTACGAGCAGTACTTC	CASSDSYEQYF	TRBV2	TRBJ2-7	NA	NA
TGTGCCAGCTCAGGACTAGCGGGAGCGTTTAGTGGGGGAGAGACCCAGTACTTC	CASSGLAGAFSGGETQYF	TRBV25-1	TRBJ2-5	NA	TRBD2
TGTGCCTCAATCGGTTGGGGACAGGGGGCGATTCCGGGCATGAACACTGAAGCTTTCTTT	CASIGWGQGAIPGMNTEAFF	TRBV19	TRBJ1-1	NA	TRBD1
TGCGCCAGCAGCCAAGTGCTCGTGGCTAGCGGGAGGCTCCAAGAGACCCAGTACTTC	CASSQVLVASGRLQETQYF	TRBV4-1	TRBJ2-5	few	TRBD2
TGTGCCAGCAGTCATAGGGACAGCCAAATTAACTATGGCTACACCTTC	CASSHRDSQINYGYTF	TRBV28	TRBJ1-2	once	TRBD1
TGTGCCAGCAGCTCAAACCGGGACGGCCGGGGGACTGAAGCTTTCTTT	CASSSNRDGRGTEAFF	TRBV7-9	TRBJ1-1	NA	NA
TGTGCCAGCAGCTTATTCGGGGGAGGGGATACGCAGTATTTT	CASSLFGGGDTQYF	TRBV7-3	TRBJ2-3	NA	TRBD2
TGTGCCAGCAGCTTAACAGTGACAGGGGTCGGGGAGCTGTTTTTT	CASSLTVTGVGELFF	TRBV7-3	TRBJ2-2	NA	TRBD1
TGTGCCAGCAGCTTCCTTGGCTCGGGCACCGGGGAGCTGTTTTTT	CASSFLGSGTGELFF	TRBV5-4	TRBJ2-2	few	NA
TGCGCCAGCAGCCAAGTCCAGGGGGCATCCTCTGGGGCCAACGTCCTGACTTTC	CASSQVQGASSGANVLTF	TRBV4-1	TRBJ2-6	NA	TRBD1
TGTGCCAGCAAAAGGCGGGTTTCCTATGGCTACACCTTC	CASKRRVSYGYTF	TRBV6-5	TRBJ1-2	NA	NA
TGTGCCACCAGCTTAACGACAGTCTATAGCAATCAGCCCCAGCATTTT	CATSLTTVYSNQPQHF	TRBV15	TRBJ1-5	once	NA
TGTGCCAGCAGTTTTGGGCCCTACAATGAGCAGTTCTTC	CASSFGPYNEQFF	TRBV27	TRBJ2-1	NA	NA
TGTGCCAGCAGCCTAATAGGGGACAGGGGCTACGAGCAGTACTTC	CASSLIGDRGYEQYF	TRBV11-1	TRBJ2-7	NA	TRBD1
TGTGCCAGCAGCGATATCCGATCCGGGAGACCCTACGAGCAGTACTTC	CASSDIRSGRPYEQYF	TRBV7-2	TRBJ2-7	NA	NA
TGTGCCAGCAGTTTCCTTCCTCAGGACAGTTTCGCCTACGAGCAGTACTTC	CASSFLPQDSFAYEQYF	TRBV28	TRBJ2-7	NA	NA
TGCGCCAGCAGCTCGGGACAGGGTTCCTACAATGAGCAGTTCTTC	CASSSGQGSYNEQFF	TRBV5-1	TRBJ2-1	NA	TRBD1
TGTGCCTGGAGTCGCTCCCTAGCCGCGAGGGTCGAGCAGTACTTC	CAWSRSLAARVEQYF	TRBV30	TRBJ2-7	NA	NA
TGTGCCAGTAGTTTATCAGGGGGCGAGCAGTACTTC	CASSLSGGEQYF	TRBV19	TRBJ2-7	NA	TRBD1
TGTGCCAGCAGCGTAGGACATTCTACAGATACGCAGTATTTT	CASSVGHSTDTQYF	TRBV9	TRBJ2-3	once	NA
TGTGCCAGCAGTTCGACTAGCGACCTAACCGGGGAGCTGTTTTTT	CASSSTSDLTGELFF	TRBV6-4	TRBJ2-2	NA	TRBD2
TGCAGCGCCGCACTCGGACTTCTCAGCGAGCAGTTCTTC	CSAALGLLSEQFF	TRBV29-1	TRBJ2-1	NA	NA
TGTGCTAGTGGTTTGACAGGGGTGGATACGCAGTATTTT	CASGLTGVDTQYF	TRBV12-5	TRBJ2-3	NA	TRBD1
TGTGCCAGCAGCTTGGGGCGGCGGGGAACTGCAGATACGCAGTATTTT	CASSLGRRGTADTQYF	TRBV7-2	TRBJ2-3	NA	NA
TGTGCCAGCAGTTTCAACTCGTGGGGGCCGAGCACTGAAGCTTTCTTT	CASSFNSWGPSTEAFF	TRBV6-5	TRBJ1-1	NA	NA
TGTGCCAGCAGCCAAAATTCCGGGACTACATCCCATGAGCAGTTCTTC	CASSQNSGTTSHEQFF	TRBV14	TRBJ2-1	NA	TRBD2
TGTGCCAGCAGCAAAGGAACAGGGGCCTACGAGCAGTACTTC	CASSKGTGAYEQYF	TRBV11-2	TRBJ2-7	once	TRBD1
TGTGCCAGCAGTCCTAGCGGGCCAAACACCGGGGAGCTGTTTTTT	CASSPSGPNTGELFF	TRBV9	TRBJ2-2	once	TRBD2
TGTGCCATCAGTGAGTTGACTAGCGGGAGTACAGATACGCAGTATTTT	CAISELTSGSTDTQYF	TRBV10-3	TRBJ2-3	NA	TRBD2
TGTGCCAGTAGTATCAACAGGGCAGACTCATTTCCGGATACGCAGTATTTT	CASSINRADSFPDTQYF	TRBV19	TRBJ2-3	once	NA
TGTGCCTGGAGGGACTACGGCCGACCCGGGGAGCTGTTTTTT	CAWRDYGRPGELFF	TRBV30	TRBJ2-2	NA	NA